The 26 T cell receptor beta chains presented below share a single source sample, sequenced in a study of T cell changes during pregnancy in multiple sclerosis. Sequenced by immunoSEQ multiplex PCR; TCRdb stores in-frame clones only, minus some. The sample has 75,000 to 95,000 clones, under 95% seen once. Sample: peripheral blood, taken before pregnancy. All receptors come from a female donor with multiple sclerosis, enrolled in a pregnancy study.

The chain combines TRBV5-1 with TRBJ1-5, with TRBD1 identical over 9 bases. Germline CDR1 SGHRS, CDR2 YFSETQ. The CDR3 contains 14 residues. V gave up 2 bases and J gave up 5 bases; unmatched junction bases: 2. The CDR3 nucleotides read TGCGCCAGCAGCTTCACAGGGGGCGATCAGCCCCAGCATTTT. It encodes CASSFTGGDQPQHF. The whole variable domain, filled in from reference TRBV5-1 and TRBJ1-5, reads KAGVTQTPRYLIKTRGQQVTLSCSPISGHRSVSWYQQTPGQGLQFLFEYFSETQRNKGNFPGRFSGRQFSNSRSEMNVSTLELGDSALYLCASSFTGGDQPQHFGDGTRLSIL.

The rearrangement uses TRBV5-4 and TRBJ2-3, with 11 bases fitting TRBD2. The germline V gene has CDR1 SGHNT and CDR2 YYREEE (reference sequence). With V trimmed by 3 bases and J by 1 base, 4 bases remained unmatched. The CDR3 consists of 16 residues. CDR3 nucleotide sequence: TGTGCCAGCAGCTCGGGACTAGCGGACGGCACAGATACGCAGTATTTT. Amino acid sequence: CASSSGLADGTDTQYF.

V gene TRBV9 combines with J gene TRBJ2-2; the match to TRBD1 covers 7 bases. Germline V gene data show CDR1 as SGDLS and CDR2 as YYNGEE. The CDR3 extends over 15 amino acids. The junction had 7 bases not matched to a gene; V was cut back by 2 bases and J by 6 bases. In DNA, the CDR3 is TGTGCCAGCAGCGTGGGACAGACGCTAGCCGGGGAGCTGTTTTTT. Translation gives CASSVGQTLAGELFF.

The V call is TRBV2, the J call TRBJ2-6, with no clear D. The germline CDR1 and CDR2 sequences are SNHLY and FYNNEI. Between the trimmed V and J ends, which lost 5 bases and 3 bases, there was a span of 17 bases. The CDR3 extends over 17 amino acids. The CDR3 here is CASSPTNRVGGANVLTF. The CDR3 bases are TGTGCCAGCAGTCCGACCAACCGGGTGGGTGGGGCCAACGTCCTGACTTTC. The full variable domain, its missing parts supplied by reference TRBV2 and TRBJ2-6, is EPEVTQTPSHQVTQMGQEVILRCVPISNHLYFYWYRQILGQKVEFLVSFYNNEISEKSEIFDDQFSVERPDGSNFTLKIRSTKLEDSAMYFCASSPTNRVGGANVLTFGAGSRLTVL.

This chain connects TRBV6-5 to TRBJ1-1; 9 bases agree with TRBD1. Trimming took 5 bases from V and 3 from J; bases not matched to a gene: 4. Germline CDR1 is MNHEY and CDR2 is SVGAGI. The CDR3 runs 14 residues. CDR3 nucleotide sequence: TGTGCCAGCAGTCGGACAGGGGATGACACTGAAGCTTTCTTT. Its translation: CASSRTGDDTEAFF.

CDR3 in amino acids: CASSQDFGITGELFF. CDR3 DNA: TGTGCCAGCAGCCAAGACTTCGGTATCACCGGGGAGCTGTTTTTT. The chain combines TRBV14 with TRBJ2-2; D is undetermined. In germline, CDR1 is SGHDN, CDR2 FVKESK. The CDR3 covers 15 residues. Trimming removed 0 bases from V and 4 bases from J, with 9 bases in between.

The chain combines TRBV2 with TRBJ2-7; D not certain. This CDR3 spans 10 amino acids. Germline CDR1 is SNHLY and CDR2 is FYNNEI. V dropped 6 bases and J dropped 3 bases, with 3 bases sitting between them. The CDR3 spells CASSIYEQYF. For the CDR3, the DNA is TGTGCCAGCAGCATCTACGAGCAGTACTTC.

The genes are TRBV5-1 and TRBJ2-1, with 8 nucleotides matching TRBD2. J gave up 6 bases and V 4 bases, and 6 bases lay outside the gene matches. This CDR3 is built from 14 residues. Germline V gene data show CDR1 as SGHRS and CDR2 as YFSETQ. CDR3 in amino acids: CASSRGTSFNEQFF. CDR3 coding DNA: TGCGCCAGCAGCCGTGGGACTAGTTTCAATGAGCAGTTCTTC.

V and J are TRBV11-2 and TRBJ1-3, with a weak D call TRBD1 (5 bases). Germline CDR1 reads SGHAT; CDR2 reads FQNNGV. Trimming pared 5 bases from V and 0 bases from J, leaving 11 bases between. The CDR3 loop spans 15 amino acids. The CDR3 bases are TGTGCCAGCAGCCCCCGACAGATCTCTGGAAACACCATATATTTT. Translating gives CASSPRQISGNTIYF.

V gene TRBV11-1 combines with J gene TRBJ2-2, with a weak D call TRBD1 (5 bases). V was cut by 4 bases and J by 5 bases, with 8 bases left in between. The CDR3 is 13 amino acids. Germline values: CDR1 SGHAT, CDR2 FQDESV (reference sequence). The CDR3 sequence: CASSSDRTGELFF. CDR3 nucleotides: TGTGCCAGCAGCTCCGACAGAACCGGGGAGCTGTTTTTT.

CDR3 loop: CASQDLQPEKAGELFF. The CDR3 DNA sequence: TGTGCCAGCCAAGACCTACAGCCAGAAAAAGCCGGGGAGCTGTTTTTT. The V gene is TRBV28, the J gene TRBJ2-2, with D uncertain. V was cut by 8 bases and J by 6 bases, with 22 bases left in between. This CDR3 spans 16 amino acids. Per germline, CDR1 MDHEN and CDR2 SYDVKM.

The chain joins TRBV7-2 to TRBJ2-7, with TRBD2 matching over 9 bases. This CDR3 comprises 18 residues. V lost 5 bases, J lost 9 bases, and 23 bases stayed unmatched. Germline V CDR1 and CDR2: SGHTA, FQGNSA. This CDR3 is CASSGRVAGAFDLGAQYF. The CDR3 DNA follows: TGTGCCAGCAGCGGGCGGGTAGCGGGGGCTTTTGACTTGGGTGCGCAGTACTTC.

This chain joins TRBV4-1 and TRBJ1-5; D remains unclear. Per the germline V gene, CDR1 is MGHRA and CDR2 is YSYEKL. Between the trimmed V and J ends, which lost 0 bases and 7 bases, there was a span of 16 bases. The CDR3 has 16 amino acids. Here the CDR3 reads CASSQDSSGFGQPQHF. Here the CDR3 DNA reads TGCGCCAGCAGCCAAGATTCTTCAGGCTTTGGGCAGCCCCAGCATTTT.

The chain joins TRBV5-1 to TRBJ1-1; tentative D call: TRBD1 (6 bases). The CDR3 spans 15 residues. In germline, CDR1 is SGHRS, CDR2 YFSETQ. Trimming shortened V by 6 bases and J by 1 base, and 16 bases separated the two germline ends. The CDR3 DNA sequence: TGCGCCAGCACTACGGACCAGGGGAGGAACACTGAAGCTTTCTTT. Encoded protein: CASTTDQGRNTEAFF.

The chain joins TRBV7-6 to TRBJ1-4; D is perhaps TRBD1 (6 bases). V was pared by 5 bases and J by 4 bases, with 14 bases between. The CDR3 spans 15 residues. The germline CDR1 and CDR2 sequences are SGHVS and FNYEAQ. Here the CDR3 reads CASSPRRTDNEKLFF. The CDR3 bases are TGTGCCAGCAGCCCCCGACGGACAGATAATGAAAAACTGTTTTTT.

This chain links TRBV6-5 with TRBJ1-1; D is unclear. The germline V and J ends were trimmed by 3 bases and 1 base, with 6 bases remaining between them. Germline-derived CDR1 and CDR2 are MNHEY and SVGAGI. The CDR3 is 13 amino acids. CDR3 protein: CASSYKQNTEAFF. CDR3 DNA sequence: TGTGCCAGCAGTTATAAACAGAACACTGAAGCTTTCTTT.

The chain combines TRBV9 with TRBJ2-2; D unresolved. The CDR3 loop spans 14 amino acids. V was shortened by 3 bases and J by 5 bases, with 11 bases between the two germline ends. Germline V gene sequence: CDR1 SGDLS, CDR2 YYNGEE. This CDR3 reads CASSGAVRTGELFF. In DNA form, the CDR3 reads TGTGCCAGCAGCGGGGCTGTTCGTACCGGGGAGCTGTTTTTT.

The gene calls are TRBV29-1 and TRBJ2-5; the match to TRBD2 covers 8 bases. The CDR3 covers 13 residues. From germline, CDR1 is SQVTM and CDR2 ANQGSEA. With V trimmed by 6 bases and J by 4 bases, 7 bases remained unmatched. CDR3 in amino acids: CSVLGLASETQYF. CDR3 DNA: TGCAGCGTCCTCGGACTAGCCTCAGAGACCCAGTACTTC.

This chain links TRBV2 with TRBJ1-1; weak D call: TRBD1 (6 bases). Germline CDR1 is SNHLY and CDR2 is FYNNEI. This CDR3 is built from 15 residues. Trimming removed 1 base at V and 1 base at J, with 10 bases between. The chain's CDR3 is CASSEERTANTEAFF. CDR3 nucleotide sequence: TGTGCCAGCAGTGAAGAACGGACAGCGAACACTGAAGCTTTCTTT.

This chain uses TRBV5-1 with TRBJ2-7; 9 bases are shared with TRBD2. V lost 0 bases and J lost 5; bases outside the gene matches: 9. Germline V gene data show CDR1 as SGHRS and CDR2 as YFSETQ. The CDR3 is 16 residues long. The CDR3 bases are TGCGCCAGCAGCTTGGTAGCGGGGGCCTTCGGGAACGAGCAGTACTTC. This codes for CASSLVAGAFGNEQYF.

The rearrangement links TRBV2 to TRBJ1-5; the D is unclear. Trimming cost V 7 bases and J 4 bases, with 11 bases left between them. Germline CDR1 and CDR2: SNHLY and FYNNEI. The CDR3 covers 13 residues. The CDR3 reads CASKGLFNQPQHF. CDR3 coding DNA: TGTGCCAGCAAAGGACTCTTTAATCAGCCCCAGCATTTT.

The chain recombines TRBV21-1 with TRBJ2-3; the table calls TRBD2, which could not be checked here. TRBV21-1 is marked as a pseudogene. The length of the CDR3 is 15 residues. CDR3 nucleotide sequence: TGTGCCAGCAAACTATTAGCGGGAGCGAGAGATACGCAGTATTTT. It translates to CASKLLAGARDTQYF.

V and J are TRBV28 and TRBJ1-2; 7 bases agree with TRBD1. Unmatched junction bases numbered 9, after V lost 10 bases and J lost 4 bases. The CDR3 sequence is 13 residues long. The germline gives CDR1 MDHEN, CDR2 SYDVKM. The CDR3 spells CAIPRQGGYGYTF. In DNA, the CDR3 is TGTGCCATCCCGAGACAGGGTGGCTATGGCTACACCTTC.

The chain links TRBV10-3 to TRBJ1-1, with D possibly being TRBD1 (6 bases). The length of the CDR3 is 12 residues. V lost 9 bases and J 0 bases, leaving 8 bases between the germline ends. Germline V gene lookup returns CDR1 ENHRY and CDR2 SYGVKD. The CDR3 sequence: CAIGQLNTEAFF. The CDR3 nucleotides are TGTGCCATTGGACAGTTGAACACTGAAGCTTTCTTT.

The rearrangement joins TRBV28 to TRBJ2-7, with 7 bases fitting TRBD1. V was clipped by 3 bases and J by 11 bases; unmatched bases: 10. The CDR3 has 13 amino acids. CDR1 and CDR2 (germline): MDHEN, SYDVKM. CDR3 DNA: TGTGCCAGCAGTTTGGGGCAGGGGGTTTTAGAGTACTTC. It translates to CASSLGQGVLEYF. Complete variable domain (other parts from reference TRBV28 and TRBJ2-7): DVKVTQSSRYLVKRTGEKVFLECVQDMDHENMFWYRQDPGLGLRLIYFSYDVKMKEKGDIPEGYSVSREKKERFSLILESASTNQTSMYLCASSLGQGVLEYFGPGTRLTVT.

The rearrangement joins TRBV2 to TRBJ2-2; a weak D match, TRBD1 (5 bases). Between the trimmed V and J ends, which lost 6 bases and 5 bases, there was a span of 13 bases. Germline assignment: CDR1 SNHLY and CDR2 FYNNEI. The CDR3 contains 14 residues. The CDR3 DNA reads TGTGCCAGCAGGCATCAGGGTGATACCGGGGAGCTGTTTTTT. Its translation: CASRHQGDTGELFF.